This T cell receptor (beta chain) was sequenced in a study of blood T cell repertoires in COVID-19. The wider study: Acute and convalescent COVID-19 specimens originated in the United States, Italy and Spain.

Germline CDR1 GTSNPN, CDR2 SVGIG (reference sequence). V dropped 4 bases and J dropped 4 bases, with 16 bases sitting between them. This CDR3 region has 14 residues. Produced via immunoSEQ multiplex PCR; TCRdb's table is partial and in-frame only. The sample has about 75,000 clones; about nine tenths are singletons. Sequenced: peripheral blood. The chain is built from TRBV30 and TRBJ1-1, with D possibly matching TRBD1 (6 bases). This sequence originates from a woman in her 50s with acute or convalescent COVID-19. The CDR3 DNA follows: TGTGCCTGGAAACCAGACAGGCTTGCCACTGAAGCTTTCTTT. Amino acid sequence: CAWKPDRLATEAFF.